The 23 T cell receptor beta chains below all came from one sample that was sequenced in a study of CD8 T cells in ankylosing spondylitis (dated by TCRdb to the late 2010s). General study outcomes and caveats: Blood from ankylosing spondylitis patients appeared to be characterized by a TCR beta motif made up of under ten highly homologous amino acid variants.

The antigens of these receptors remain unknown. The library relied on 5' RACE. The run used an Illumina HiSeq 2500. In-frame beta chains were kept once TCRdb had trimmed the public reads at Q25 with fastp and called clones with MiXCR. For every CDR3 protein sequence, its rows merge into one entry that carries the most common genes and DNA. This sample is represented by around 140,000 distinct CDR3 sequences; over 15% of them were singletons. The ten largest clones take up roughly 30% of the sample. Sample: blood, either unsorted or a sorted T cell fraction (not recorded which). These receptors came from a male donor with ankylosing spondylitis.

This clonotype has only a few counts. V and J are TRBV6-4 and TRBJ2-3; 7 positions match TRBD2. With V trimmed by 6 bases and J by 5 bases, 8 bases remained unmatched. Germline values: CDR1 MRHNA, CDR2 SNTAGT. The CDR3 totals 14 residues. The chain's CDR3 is CASRAGVGEDTQYF. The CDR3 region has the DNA TGTGCCAGCAGGGCGGGAGTGGGGGAAGATACGCAGTATTTT.

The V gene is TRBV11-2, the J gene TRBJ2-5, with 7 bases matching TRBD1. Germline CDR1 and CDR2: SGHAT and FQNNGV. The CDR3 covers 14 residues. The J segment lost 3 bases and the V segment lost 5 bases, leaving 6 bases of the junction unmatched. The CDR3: CASSTPTGKETQYF. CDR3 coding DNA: TGTGCCAGCAGCACCCCGACAGGGAAAGAGACCCAGTACTTC.

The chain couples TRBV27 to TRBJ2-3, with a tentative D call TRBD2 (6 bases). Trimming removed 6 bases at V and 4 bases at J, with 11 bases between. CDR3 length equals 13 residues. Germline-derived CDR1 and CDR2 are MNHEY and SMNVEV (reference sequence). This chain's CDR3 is CASREGPPDTQYF. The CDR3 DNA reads TGTGCCAGCAGGGAGGGCCCCCCAGATACGCAGTATTTT.

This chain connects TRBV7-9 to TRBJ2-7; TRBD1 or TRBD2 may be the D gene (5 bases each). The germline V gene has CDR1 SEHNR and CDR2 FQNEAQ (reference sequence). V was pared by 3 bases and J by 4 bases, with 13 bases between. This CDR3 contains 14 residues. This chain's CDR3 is CASSFGAAAYEQYF. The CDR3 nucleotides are TGTGCCAGCAGCTTCGGGGCAGCTGCTTACGAGCAGTACTTC.

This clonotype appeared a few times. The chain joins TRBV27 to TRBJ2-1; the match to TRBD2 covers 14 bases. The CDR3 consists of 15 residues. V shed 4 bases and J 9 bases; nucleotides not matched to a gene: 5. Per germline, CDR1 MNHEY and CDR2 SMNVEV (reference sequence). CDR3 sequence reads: CASSSGTSGRFEQFF. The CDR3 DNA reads TGTGCCAGCAGTTCCGGGACTAGCGGGAGATTTGAGCAGTTCTTC.

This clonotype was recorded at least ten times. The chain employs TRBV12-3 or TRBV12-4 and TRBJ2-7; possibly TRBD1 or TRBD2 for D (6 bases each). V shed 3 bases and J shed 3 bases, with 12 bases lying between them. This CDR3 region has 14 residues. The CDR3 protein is CASSFGGKNYEQYF. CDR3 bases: TGTGCCAGCAGTTTCGGGGGCAAAAACTACGAGCAGTACTTC.

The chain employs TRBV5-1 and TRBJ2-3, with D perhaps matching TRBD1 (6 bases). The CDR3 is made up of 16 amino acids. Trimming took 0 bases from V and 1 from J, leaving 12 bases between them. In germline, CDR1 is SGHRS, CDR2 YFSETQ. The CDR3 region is CASSLDDRSGTDTQYF. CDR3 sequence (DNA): TGCGCCAGCAGCTTGGATGACAGGTCGGGCACAGATACGCAGTATTTT.

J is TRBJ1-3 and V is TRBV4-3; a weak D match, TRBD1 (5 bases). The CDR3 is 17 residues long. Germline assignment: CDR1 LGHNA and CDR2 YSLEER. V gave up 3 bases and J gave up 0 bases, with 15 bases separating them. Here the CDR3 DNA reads TGCGCCAGCAGCCAGGGACGGACGGTGATCTCTGGAAACACCATATATTTT. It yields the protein CASSQGRTVISGNTIYF.

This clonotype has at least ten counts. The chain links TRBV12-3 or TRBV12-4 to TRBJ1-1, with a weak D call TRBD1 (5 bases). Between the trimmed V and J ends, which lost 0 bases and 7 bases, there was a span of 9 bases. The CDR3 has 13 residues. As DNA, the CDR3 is TGTGCCAGCAGTTTAGCGCTAGGGGATGAAGCTTTCTTT. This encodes CASSLALGDEAFF.

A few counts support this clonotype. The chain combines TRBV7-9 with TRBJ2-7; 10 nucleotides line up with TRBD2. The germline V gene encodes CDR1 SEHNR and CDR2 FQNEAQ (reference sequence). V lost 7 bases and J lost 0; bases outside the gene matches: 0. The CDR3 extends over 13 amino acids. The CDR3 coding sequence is TGTGCCAGCACTAGCGGGAGCTCCTACGAGCAGTACTTC. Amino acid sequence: CASTSGSSYEQYF. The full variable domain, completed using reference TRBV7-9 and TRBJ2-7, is DTGVSQNPRHKITKRGQNVTFRCDPISEHNRLYWYRQTLGQGPEFLTYFQNEAQLEKSRLLSDRFSAERPKGSFSTLEIQRTEQGDSAMYLCASTSGSSYEQYFGPGTRLTVT.

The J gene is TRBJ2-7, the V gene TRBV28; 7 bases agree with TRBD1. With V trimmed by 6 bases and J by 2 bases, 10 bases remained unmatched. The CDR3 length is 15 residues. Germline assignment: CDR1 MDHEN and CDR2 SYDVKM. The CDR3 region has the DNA TGTGCCAGCAGCGAGGGACAGATTTTTACCTACGAGCAGTACTTC. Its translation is CASSEGQIFTYEQYF.

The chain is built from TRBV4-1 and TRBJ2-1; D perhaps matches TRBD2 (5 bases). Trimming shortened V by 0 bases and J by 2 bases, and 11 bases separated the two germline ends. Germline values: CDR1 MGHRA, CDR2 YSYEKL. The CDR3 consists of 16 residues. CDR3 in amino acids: CASSQDSSLAYNEQFF. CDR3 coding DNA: TGCGCCAGCAGCCAAGACTCTAGCCTCGCCTACAATGAGCAGTTCTTC.

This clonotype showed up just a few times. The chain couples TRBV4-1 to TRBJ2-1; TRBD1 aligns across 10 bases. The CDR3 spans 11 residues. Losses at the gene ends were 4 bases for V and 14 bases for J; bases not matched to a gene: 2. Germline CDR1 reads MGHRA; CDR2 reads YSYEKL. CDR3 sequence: CASSPGTGEFF. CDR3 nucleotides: TGCGCCAGCAGCCCTGGGACAGGGGAGTTCTTC.

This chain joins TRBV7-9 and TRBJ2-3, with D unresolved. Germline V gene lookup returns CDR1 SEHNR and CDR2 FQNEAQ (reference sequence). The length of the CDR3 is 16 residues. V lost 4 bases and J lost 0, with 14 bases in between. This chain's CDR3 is CASSSLRRRSTDTQYF. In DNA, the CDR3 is TGTGCCAGCAGCTCTCTCCGCAGGCGAAGCACAGATACGCAGTATTTT.

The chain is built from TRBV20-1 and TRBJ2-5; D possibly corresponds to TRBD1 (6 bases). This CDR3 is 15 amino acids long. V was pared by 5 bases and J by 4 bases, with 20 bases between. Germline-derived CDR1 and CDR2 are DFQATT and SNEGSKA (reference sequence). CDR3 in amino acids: CSAQDSTGTGETQYF. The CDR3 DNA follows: TGCAGTGCTCAAGACTCGACAGGAACCGGAGAGACCCAGTACTTC.

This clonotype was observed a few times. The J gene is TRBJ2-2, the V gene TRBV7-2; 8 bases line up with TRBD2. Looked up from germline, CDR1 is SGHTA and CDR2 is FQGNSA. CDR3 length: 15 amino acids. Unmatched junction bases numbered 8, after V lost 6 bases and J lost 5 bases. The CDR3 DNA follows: TGTGCCAGCAGTTACAGCGGGGGCGGAACCGGGGAGCTGTTTTTT. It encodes CASSYSGGGTGELFF.

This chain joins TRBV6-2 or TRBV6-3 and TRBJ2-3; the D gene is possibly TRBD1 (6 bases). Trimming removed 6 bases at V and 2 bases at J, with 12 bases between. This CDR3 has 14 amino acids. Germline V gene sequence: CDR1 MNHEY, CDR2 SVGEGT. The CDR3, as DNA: TGTGCCAGCAGGCGCCGGGACATCACAGATACGCAGTATTTT. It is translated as CASRRRDITDTQYF.

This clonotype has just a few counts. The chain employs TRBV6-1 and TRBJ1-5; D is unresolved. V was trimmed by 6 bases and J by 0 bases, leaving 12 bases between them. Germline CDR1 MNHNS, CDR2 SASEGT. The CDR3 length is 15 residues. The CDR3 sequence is CASSPGPYSNQPQHF. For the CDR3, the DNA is TGTGCCAGCAGCCCCGGACCTTATAGCAATCAGCCCCAGCATTTT.

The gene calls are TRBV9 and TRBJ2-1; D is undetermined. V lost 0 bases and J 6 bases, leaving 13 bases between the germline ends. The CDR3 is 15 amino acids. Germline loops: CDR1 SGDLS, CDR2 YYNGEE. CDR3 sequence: CASSVGMSGSNEQFF. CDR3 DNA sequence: TGTGCCAGCAGCGTAGGCATGTCAGGTTCCAATGAGCAGTTCTTC. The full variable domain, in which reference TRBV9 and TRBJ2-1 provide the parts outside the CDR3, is DSGVTQTPKHLITATGQRVTLRCSPRSGDLSVYWYQQSLDQGLQFLIQYYNGEERAKGNILERFSAQQFPDLHSELNLSSLELGDSALYFCASSVGMSGSNEQFFGPGTRLTVL.

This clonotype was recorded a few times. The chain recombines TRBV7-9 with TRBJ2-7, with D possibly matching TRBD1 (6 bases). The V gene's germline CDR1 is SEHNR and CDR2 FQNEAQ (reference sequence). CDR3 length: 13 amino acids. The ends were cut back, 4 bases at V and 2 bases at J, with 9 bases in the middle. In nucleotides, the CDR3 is TGTGCCAGCAGCTATAGACAGGCCTACGAGCAGTACTTC. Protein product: CASSYRQAYEQYF.

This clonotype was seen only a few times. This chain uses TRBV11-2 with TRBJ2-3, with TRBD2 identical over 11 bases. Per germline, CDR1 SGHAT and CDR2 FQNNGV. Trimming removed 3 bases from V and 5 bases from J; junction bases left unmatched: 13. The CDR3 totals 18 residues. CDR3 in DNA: TGTGCCAGCAGCTTGTCGATGGGACTAGCGGCAGGTCGAGATACGCAGTATTTT. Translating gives CASSLSMGLAAGRDTQYF.

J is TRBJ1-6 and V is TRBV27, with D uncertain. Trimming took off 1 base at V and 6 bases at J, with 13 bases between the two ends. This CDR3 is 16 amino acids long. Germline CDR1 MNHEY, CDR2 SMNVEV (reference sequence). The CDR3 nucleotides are TGTGCCAGCAGTTTATTGGGATTACAATCTAATTCACCCCTCCACTTT. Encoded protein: CASSLLGLQSNSPLHF.

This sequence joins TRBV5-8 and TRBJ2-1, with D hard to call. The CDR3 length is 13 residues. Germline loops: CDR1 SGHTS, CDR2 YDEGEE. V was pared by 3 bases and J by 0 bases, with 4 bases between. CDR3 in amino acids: CASSWVSYNEQFF. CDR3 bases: TGTGCCAGCAGCTGGGTCTCCTACAATGAGCAGTTCTTC.